This TCR beta chain was obtained from a study of spatial heterogeneity in lung cancer. Study-wide context: Detection consistently captured more beta-chain sequences than alpha-chain sequences.

Time point given: sample taken at primary tumor resection. The donors comprised approximately 72 untreated early-stage non-small cell lung cancer patients. Whole RNA was taken from tumor, nontumor lung or frozen PBMC; it was then sequenced unsorted. Each CDR3 protein gets one entry after TCRdb re-called the 5' RACE reads with MiXCR. Of over 5,500 distinct CDR3 sequences listed, around 7.8% are singletons. This CDR3 contains 14 residues. Germline values: CDR1 SQVTM, CDR2 ANQGSEA. The V end lost 2 bases, the J end lost 4 bases, and 14 bases lay between the germline ends. Ten or more counts support this clonotype.

This clonotype originated in a female donor with early-stage non-small cell lung cancer. Sequencing was performed on normal lung tissue next to the tumor, taken at surgery. The chain couples TRBV29-1 to TRBJ1-1, with D perhaps matching TRBD1 (5 bases). CDR3 DNA sequence: TGCAGCGTTGAAATGCGACAGTCCCTCACTGAAGCTTTCTTT. Protein sequence: CSVEMRQSLTEAFF.